This TCR beta chain was identified in a study of response to subunit inactivated influenza vaccine. Broader study findings: That few new T cells are recruited by each seasonal influenza vaccination was the authors' suggestion.

TCRdb re-derived calls from the RT-PCR reads in MiXCR, one entry per CDR3 protein. The table lists 800,000 to 1,000,000 distinct CDR3 sequences, approximately 22% of them singletons, with roughly 10% in the top ten. This clonotype turned up a few times. Its antigen is as yet unknown. In germline, CDR1 is ENHRY, CDR2 SYGVKD. The CDR3 is 15 amino acids. Trimming at V came to 6 bases and at J to 5 bases, leaving 9 bases not matched to a gene. The material sequenced was PBMCs from blood, taken about 5 days after vaccination. The TCR was taken from a man aged 45-65 years who received an inactivated influenza vaccine. The chain employs TRBV10-3 and TRBJ2-2, with 7 positions matching TRBD1. The CDR3 sequence: CAISPGTVTTGELFF. In nucleotides, the CDR3 is TGTGCCATCAGCCCCGGGACAGTCACGACCGGGGAGCTGTTTTTT.